A single sample gave rise to the 7 T cell receptor beta chains below, sequenced in a study of early T cells in non-severe SARS-CoV-2 infection. TCRdb fed the 5' RACE reads into MiXCR, producing one record per CDR3 protein. Of around 19,000 distinct CDR3 sequences in the sample, 4% to 5.5% were seen once. Sequenced material: whole blood. All receptors come from an adult who was a healthcare worker with PCR-confirmed SARS-CoV-2 infection or an uninfected control (not recorded which).

The V and J genes are TRBV7-9 and TRBJ1-1; 8 bases agree with TRBD1. V dropped 4 bases and J dropped 1; count of bases not matched to a gene: 2. Germline values: CDR1 SEHNR, CDR2 FQNEAQ (reference sequence). CDR3 size: 14 residues. The CDR3 loop is CASSWGQENTEAFF. Written as DNA, the CDR3 is TGTGCCAGCAGCTGGGGACAGGAGAACACTGAAGCTTTCTTT.

This clonotype was observed many times. The chain links TRBV11-2 to TRBJ2-7; 8 positions match TRBD1. CDR1 is SGHAT and CDR2 is FQNNGV in the germline V gene. The CDR3 extends over 16 amino acids. The V segment lost 3 bases and the J segment 2 bases; nucleotides outside the gene matches: 9. The CDR3 bases are TGTGCCAGCAGCTTTAGCCGGGACAGGAGACCCTACGAGCAGTACTTC. Translation: CASSFSRDRRPYEQYF.

Only a few counts were recorded for this clonotype. The V call is TRBV6-5, the J call TRBJ1-2, with 8 bases lining up with TRBD1. The trim removed 2 bases at V and 7 bases at J, leaving 9 bases unmatched. This CDR3 is 15 amino acids long. Germline V gene sequence: CDR1 MNHEY, CDR2 SVGAGI. The CDR3 region is CASSYIAGGASGYTF. In DNA, the CDR3 is TGTGCCAGCAGTTACATCGCAGGGGGCGCGAGTGGCTACACCTTC.

This clonotype is labeled as medium-sized. The V call is TRBV29-1, the J call TRBJ2-5; D is ambiguous. Trimming pared 5 bases from V and 4 bases from J, leaving 11 bases between. The CDR3 has 12 amino acids. Germline CDR1 is SQVTM and CDR2 is ANQGSEA. The CDR3 coding sequence is TGCAGCGTTCCAATTTGGGGAGAGACCCAGTACTTC. It specifies CSVPIWGETQYF.

Concerning this clonotype itself: A much larger clone differs from this one at a single base, so this may be a read error. J is TRBJ2-5 and V is TRBV28, with 8 positions matching TRBD1. This CDR3 contains 14 residues. The germline V gene encodes CDR1 MDHEN and CDR2 SYDVKM. J gave up 3 bases and V 8 bases, and 8 bases lay outside the gene matches. The CDR3 protein is CASGYQDREETQYF. The CDR3 region has the DNA TGTGCCAGCGGATACCAGGACAGGGAAGAGACCCAGTACTTC.

This clonotype was found many times. V gene TRBV20-1 combines with J gene TRBJ2-7; TRBD2 matches 11 bases. Germline CDR1 is DFQATT and CDR2 is SNEGSKA (reference sequence). V was pared by 6 bases and J by 6 bases, with 13 bases of the junction left unmatched. The CDR3 has 15 residues. CDR3 region: CSATRSSGRLGEQYF. CDR3 sequence (DNA): TGCAGTGCAACGAGGTCTAGCGGGAGGCTGGGCGAGCAGTACTTC.

The CDR3 nucleotides are TGTGCCAGCAGTCCCCCCGAGGGGCCGGCAGATACGCAGTATTTT. Its protein product is CASSPPEGPADTQYF. This chain joins TRBV12-3 or TRBV12-4 and TRBJ2-3; either TRBD1 or TRBD2 may fit D (5 bases each). The CDR3 covers 15 residues. V dropped 5 bases and J dropped 4 bases, with 16 bases sitting between them.